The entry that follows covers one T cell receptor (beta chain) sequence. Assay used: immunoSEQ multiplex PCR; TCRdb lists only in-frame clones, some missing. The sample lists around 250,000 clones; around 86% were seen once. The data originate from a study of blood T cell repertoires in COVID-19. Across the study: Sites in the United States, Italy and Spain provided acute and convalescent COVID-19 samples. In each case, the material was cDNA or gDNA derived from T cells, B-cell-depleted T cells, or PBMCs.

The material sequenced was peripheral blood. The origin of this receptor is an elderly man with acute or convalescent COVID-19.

The CDR3 coding sequence is TGTGCCAGCAGCCAACCAGGGATCTCCGAGCAGTACTTC. Encoded protein: CASSQPGISEQYF. This chain connects TRBV4-2 to TRBJ2-7; TRBD1 might be the D (5 bases). The ends were cut back, 2 bases at V and 6 bases at J, with 11 bases in the middle. The CDR3 has 13 amino acids. CDR1 and CDR2 from the germline V gene are LGHNA and YNFKEQ.